This T cell receptor beta chain came from a study of tumor and adjacent non-tumor tissue in lung cancer. Study-wide context: The patients, some ten men and four to six women, were about 31 to 76 with stage I to III disease. Samples averaged about 4.3 million productive TCRbeta reads each. Findings and limits, study-wide: In normal lung, the top 100 clones were significantly more dominant than in tumor.

This clonotype was counted many times. Antigen: not known. The template was RNA from unsorted bulk tissue. More than 3 cm separated this lung sample from the edge of the tumor. Donors were chemotherapy-naive, newly diagnosed lung cancer surgical patients in China, August–November 2014. This CDR3 comprises 13 residues. Germline lookup yields CDR1 SQVTM and CDR2 ANQGSEA. The J segment lost 4 bases and the V segment lost 3 bases, leaving 5 bases of the junction unmatched. TCRbeta libraries were built with three rounds of nested PCR, modified from ARM-PCR. MiXCR was run by TCRdb on the multiplex PCR reads, yielding one entry per CDR3 protein. The sample carries about 60,000 distinct CDR3 sequences, 61% recorded once.

Sequencing was done on a sample of distant non-tumor lung tissue. This TCR was recovered from a man between 65 and 85 years old with non-small cell lung cancer. This chain links TRBV29-1 with TRBJ2-5; TRBD1 matches 7 bases. The CDR3 sequence is CSVDSPGGETQYF. CDR3 nucleotide sequence: TGCAGCGTTGACTCCCCAGGGGGAGAGACCCAGTACTTC.